The TCR beta chain under discussion was sequenced for a study of human T cells and chemical hapten exposure. TCRdb reanalysed the RACE reads using MiXCR and keeps one entry per CDR3 protein. The table lists about 290,000 distinct CDR3 sequences, approximately 8% of them singletons. Stated time point: pre-sensitization, week 0. Treatment noted: therapeutic diphenylcyclopropenone sensitization with weekly scalp DPC. The donor pool consisted of alopecia patients aged 18 to 70 years, considered suitable for DPC. Blood, whole and unfractionated, served as the source for total RNA extraction. The CDR3 is 13 residues long. The V gene lost 8 bases and the J gene lost 0 bases, with 5 bases spanning the gap. CDR1 is MNHNS and CDR2 is SASEGT in the germline V gene. This clonotype was counted many times.

The clonotype originates from a man between 18 and 29 years old with alopecia areata. Some clones in this sample may be carry-over from other donors' samples. The chain recombines TRBV6-1 with TRBJ2-6; D is unresolved. The sequenced sample was whole blood, obtained in connection with sensitization to the hapten diphenylcyclopropenone (DPC). Here the CDR3 reads CASQSSGANVLTF. The CDR3 DNA sequence: TGTGCCAGCCAGAGCTCTGGGGCCAACGTCCTGACTTTC.